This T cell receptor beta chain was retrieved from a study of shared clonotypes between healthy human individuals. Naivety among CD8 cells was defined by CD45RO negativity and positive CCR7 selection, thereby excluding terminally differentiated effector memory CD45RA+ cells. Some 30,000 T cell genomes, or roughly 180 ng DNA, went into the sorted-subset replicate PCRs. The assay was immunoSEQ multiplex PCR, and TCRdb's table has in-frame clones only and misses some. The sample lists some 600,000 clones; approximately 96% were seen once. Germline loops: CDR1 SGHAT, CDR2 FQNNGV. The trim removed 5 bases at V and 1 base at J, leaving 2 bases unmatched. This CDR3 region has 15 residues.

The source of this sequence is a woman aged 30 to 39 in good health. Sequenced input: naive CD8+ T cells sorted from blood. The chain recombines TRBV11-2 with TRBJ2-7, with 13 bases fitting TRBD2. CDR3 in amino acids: CASSGTSGTSYEQYF. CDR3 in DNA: TGTGCCAGCAGCGGGACTAGCGGGACTTCCTACGAGCAGTACTTC.